This T cell receptor (beta chain) was recorded in a study of blood T cell repertoires in COVID-19. Trimming removed 1 base from V and 2 bases from J; junction bases left unmatched: 6. The CDR3 extends over 15 amino acids. From germline, CDR1 is GTSNPN and CDR2 SVGIG (reference sequence). As handled by the study authors: Amplification from reference gene primers served as the basis for estimated nucleated cell counts. Data came from immunoSEQ multiplex PCR; TCRdb stores just in-frame clones and leaves some out. From that table come the V and J calls and clone size; the DNA was used to work out D and trimming. This sample has 160,000 or so clones; more than 65% occur once, and the top ten carry about 6%.

The source of this sequence is a middle-aged woman with acute COVID-19. Sample: PBMCs or T cells enriched from blood (not recorded which). This sequence joins TRBV30 and TRBJ2-3; 7 bases map to TRBD1. CDR3 in DNA: TGTGCCTGGAGTGCTGGCCAGGGGGTCACAGATACGCAGTATTTT. Translating gives CAWSAGQGVTDTQYF.